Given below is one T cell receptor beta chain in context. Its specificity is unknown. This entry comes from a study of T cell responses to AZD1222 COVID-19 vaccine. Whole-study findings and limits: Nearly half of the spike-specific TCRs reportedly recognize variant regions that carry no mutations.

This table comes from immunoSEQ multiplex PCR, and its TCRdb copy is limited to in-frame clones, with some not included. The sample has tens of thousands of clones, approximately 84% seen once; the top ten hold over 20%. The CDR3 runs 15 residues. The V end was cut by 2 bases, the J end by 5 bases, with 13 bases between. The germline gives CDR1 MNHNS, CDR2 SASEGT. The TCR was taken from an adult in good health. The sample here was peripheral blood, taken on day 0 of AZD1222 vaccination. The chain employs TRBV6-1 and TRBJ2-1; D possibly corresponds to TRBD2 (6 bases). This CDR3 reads CASSERGLSDNEQFF. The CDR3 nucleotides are TGTGCCAGCAGTGAACGTGGACTATCCGACAATGAGCAGTTCTTC.